The clone carrying this TCR beta chain occurred many times. Antigen unknown. The record originates from a study of T cells in Graves' hyperthyroidism and ophthalmopathy. Calling Graves' hyperthyroidism stable meant ophthalmopathy did not progress within 18 months. Exclusion of patients followed from uncontrolled infection, other autoimmune disease, pregnancy or lactation. Amplification targeted TCR beta CDR3 regions from RNA transcripts. During a first-round RT-PCR of the TCR CDR3, the HTBI primer set was used. One entry per CDR3 protein results from TCRdb running MiXCR on the multiplex PCR reads. The table lists hundreds of thousands of distinct CDR3 sequences, approximately 15% of them singletons. Notes on the study in general: Model-based prediction identified ophthalmopathy a median about 6 months prior to its onset. Blood also held most thyroid clonotypes expanded beyond 0.001.

The V segment lost 7 bases and the J segment 5 bases; nucleotides outside the gene matches: 6. Per the germline V gene, CDR1 is MNHNS and CDR2 is SASEGT. CDR3 size: 13 residues. The chain employs TRBV6-1 and TRBJ1-2, with 8 bases aligning to TRBD1. The sample comprised blood. The TCR was taken from a woman aged 18-35 years with Graves' hyperthyroidism. The CDR3 loop reads CASNFDRGYGYTF. CDR3 nucleotide sequence: TGTGCCAGCAACTTTGACAGGGGATATGGCTACACCTTC.